The 10 T cell receptor beta chains in this list originate from one sample, sequenced in a study of shared clonotypes between healthy human individuals. Sequenced by immunoSEQ multiplex PCR; TCRdb stores in-frame clones only, minus some. The top ten hold under 0.45% of the sample, which has about 2.3 million clones, more than 80% seen once. The material sequenced was naive CD4+ T cells from PBMCs. The sample's subset: CD45RA+ positively selected. Receptor source: a man between 18 and 29 years old in good health. Some clones in this sample may be carry-over from other donors' samples.

Worth noting for this clone: The same CDR3 also results from other DNA sequences found in this sample. The rearrangement uses TRBV2 and TRBJ2-7; 7 bases align to TRBD2. The germline gives CDR1 SNHLY, CDR2 FYNNEI. The CDR3 has 13 residues. V was clipped by 4 bases and J by 4 bases; unmatched bases: 4. The CDR3 coding sequence is TGTGCCAGCAGTGTTGTAGCGGGTTACGAGCAGTACTTC. Its translation is CASSVVAGYEQYF.

The rearrangement links TRBV29-1 to TRBJ1-2, with 7 bases that match TRBD1. This CDR3 has 13 amino acids. Germline V CDR1 and CDR2: SQVTM, ANQGSEA. J lost 8 bases, V lost 5 bases, and 11 bases had no gene match. CDR3 in amino acids: CSVWGDRAEGYTF. For the CDR3, the DNA is TGCAGCGTTTGGGGAGACAGGGCAGAGGGCTACACCTTC.

The rearrangement uses TRBV25-1 and TRBJ2-2; weak D call: TRBD1 (6 bases). CDR1 is MGHDK and CDR2 is SYGVNS in the germline V gene. CDR3 length: 17 amino acids. V lost 1 base and J lost 6, with 18 bases in between. The CDR3 region is CASSELKGVVEAGELFF. CDR3 coding DNA: TGTGCCAGCAGTGAATTGAAGGGGGTCGTGGAAGCCGGGGAGCTGTTTTTT.

The rearrangement joins TRBV28 to TRBJ1-3; D unresolved. The CDR3 has 16 residues. The ends were cut back, 4 bases at V and 0 bases at J, with 13 bases in the middle. CDR1 is MDHEN and CDR2 is SYDVKM in the germline V gene. This CDR3 reads CASSSYDGASGNTIYF. DNA of the CDR3: TGTGCCAGCAGTTCCTACGACGGAGCCTCTGGAAACACCATATATTTT.

V and J are TRBV28 and TRBJ1-1; no clear D gene. In germline, CDR1 is MDHEN, CDR2 SYDVKM. V was shortened by 0 bases and J by 5 bases, with 16 bases between the two germline ends. The CDR3 extends over 16 amino acids. DNA for the CDR3: TGTGCCAGCAGTTTATGGGAGGGCGCCGGGCGGACTGAAGCTTTCTTT. Translated, it gives CASSLWEGAGRTEAFF. Full variable domain (outside the CDR3, taken from reference TRBV28 and TRBJ1-1): DVKVTQSSRYLVKRTGEKVFLECVQDMDHENMFWYRQDPGLGLRLIYFSYDVKMKEKGDIPEGYSVSREKKERFSLILESASTNQTSMYLCASSLWEGAGRTEAFFGQGTRLTVV.

The rearrangement joins TRBV28 to TRBJ1-2; no firm D call. CDR1 MDHEN and CDR2 SYDVKM come from the germline V gene. The CDR3 covers 10 residues. Trimming pared 6 bases from V and 8 bases from J, leaving 7 bases between. CDR3 nucleotide sequence: TGTGCCAGCAGATTGGGGGGCTACACCTTC. This translates into CASRLGGYTF.

This clone was seen only a few times. The rearrangement links TRBV9 to TRBJ2-3; 11 bases map to TRBD1. In germline, CDR1 is SGDLS, CDR2 YYNGEE. CDR3 size: 19 residues. The V and J ends lost 0 bases and 8 bases, in that order; junction bases with no gene match: 17. The CDR3 DNA reads TGTGCCAGCAGCGTAGGTTTAAGGGGGACAGGGGGTACCGGAAGTACGCAGTATTTT. Protein: CASSVGLRGTGGTGSTQYF.

The V call is TRBV5-1, the J call TRBJ2-7, with 7 nucleotides matching TRBD1. The CDR3 extends over 14 amino acids. Germline CDR1 SGHRS, CDR2 YFSETQ. Germline trimming cut 4 bases from V and 4 bases from J; bases unmatched to any gene: 8. CDR3 sequence reads: CASSGTTGAYEQYF. The CDR3, as DNA: TGCGCCAGCAGCGGGACAACAGGGGCTTACGAGCAGTACTTC.

The chain couples TRBV6-5 to TRBJ1-1, with D perhaps TRBD1 (5 bases). The CDR3 length is 13 residues. The germline CDR1 and CDR2 sequences are MNHEY and SVGAGI. V lost 6 bases and J lost 5, with 13 bases in between. CDR3 nucleotide sequence: TGTGCCAGCAGGACAAGGGACCGAACTGAAGCTTTCTTT. Translating it yields CASRTRDRTEAFF.

V gene TRBV6-1 combines with J gene TRBJ2-3; D might be TRBD1 (6 bases). CDR1 MNHNS and CDR2 SASEGT come from the germline V gene. Between the trimmed V and J ends, which lost 5 bases and 3 bases, there was a span of 12 bases. The CDR3 loop spans 14 amino acids. DNA of the CDR3: TGTGCCAGCAGTTTCGACAGGAGTACAGATACGCAGTATTTT. Amino acid sequence: CASSFDRSTDTQYF.